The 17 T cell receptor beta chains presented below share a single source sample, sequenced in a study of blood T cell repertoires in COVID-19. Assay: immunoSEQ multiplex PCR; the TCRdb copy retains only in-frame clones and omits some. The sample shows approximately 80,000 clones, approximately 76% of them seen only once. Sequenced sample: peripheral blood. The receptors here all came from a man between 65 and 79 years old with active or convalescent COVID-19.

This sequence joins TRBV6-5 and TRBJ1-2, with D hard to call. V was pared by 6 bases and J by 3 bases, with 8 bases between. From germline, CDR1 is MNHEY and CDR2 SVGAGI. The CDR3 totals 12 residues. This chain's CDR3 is CASSLGDYGYTF. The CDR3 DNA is TGTGCCAGCAGCCTCGGGGACTATGGCTACACCTTC.

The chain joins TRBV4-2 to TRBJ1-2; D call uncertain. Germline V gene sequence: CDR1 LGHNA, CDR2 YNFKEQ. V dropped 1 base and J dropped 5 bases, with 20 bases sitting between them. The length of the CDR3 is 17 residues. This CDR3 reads CASSQGVWATDPYGYTF. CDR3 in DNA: TGTGCCAGCAGCCAAGGTGTTTGGGCTACGGATCCTTATGGCTACACCTTC.

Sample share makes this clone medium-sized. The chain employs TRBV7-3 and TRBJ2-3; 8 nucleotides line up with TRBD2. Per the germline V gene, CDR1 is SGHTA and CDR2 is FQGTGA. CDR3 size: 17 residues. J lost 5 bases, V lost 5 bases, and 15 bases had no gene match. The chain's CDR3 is CASSISGGAMSGDTQYF. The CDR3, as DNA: TGTGCCAGCAGCATAAGCGGGGGTGCGATGTCGGGAGATACGCAGTATTTT. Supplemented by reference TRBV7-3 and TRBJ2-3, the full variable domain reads GAGVSQTPSNKVTEKGKYVELRCDPISGHTALYWYRQSLGQGPEFLIYFQGTGAADDSGLPNDRFFAVRPEGSVSTLKIQRTERGDSAVYLCASSISGGAMSGDTQYFGPGTRLTVL.

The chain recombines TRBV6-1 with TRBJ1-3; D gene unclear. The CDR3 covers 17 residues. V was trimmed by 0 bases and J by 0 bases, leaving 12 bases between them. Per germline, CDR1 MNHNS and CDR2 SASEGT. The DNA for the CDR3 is TGTGCCAGCAGTGAAGCAGGCGGCGGGTCCTCTGGAAACACCATATATTTT. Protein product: CASSEAGGGSSGNTIYF.

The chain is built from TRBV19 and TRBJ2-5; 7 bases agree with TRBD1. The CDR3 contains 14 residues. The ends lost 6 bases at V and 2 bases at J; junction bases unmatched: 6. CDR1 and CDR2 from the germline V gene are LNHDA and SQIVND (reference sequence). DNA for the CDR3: TGTGCCAGTAGCGGGACAGTCACTCAAGAGACCCAGTACTTC. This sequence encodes CASSGTVTQETQYF.

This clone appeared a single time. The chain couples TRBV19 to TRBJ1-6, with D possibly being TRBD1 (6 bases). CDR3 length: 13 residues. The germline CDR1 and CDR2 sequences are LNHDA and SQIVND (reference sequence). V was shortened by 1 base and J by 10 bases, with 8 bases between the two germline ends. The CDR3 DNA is TGTGCCAGTAGTATAGGGACAGTCTCACCCCTCCACTTT. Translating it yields CASSIGTVSPLHF.

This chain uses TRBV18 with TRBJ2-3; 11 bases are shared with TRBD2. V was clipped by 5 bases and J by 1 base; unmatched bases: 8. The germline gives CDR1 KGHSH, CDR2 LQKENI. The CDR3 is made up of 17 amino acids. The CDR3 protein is CASSILAGGRGTDTQYF. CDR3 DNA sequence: TGTGCCAGCTCAATCCTAGCGGGGGGCCGGGGCACAGATACGCAGTATTTT. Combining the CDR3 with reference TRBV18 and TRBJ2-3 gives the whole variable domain NAGVMQNPRHLVRRRGQEARLRCSPMKGHSHVYWYRQLPEEGLKFMVYLQKENIIDESGMPKERFSAEFPKEGPSILRIQQVVRGDSAAYFCASSILAGGRGTDTQYFGPGTRLTVL.

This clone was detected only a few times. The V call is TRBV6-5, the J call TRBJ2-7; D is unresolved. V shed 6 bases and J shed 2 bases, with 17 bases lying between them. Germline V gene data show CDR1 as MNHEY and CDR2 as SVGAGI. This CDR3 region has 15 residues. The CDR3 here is CASSSSYWSPYEQYF. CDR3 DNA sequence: TGTGCCAGCAGCTCGTCTTATTGGAGTCCCTACGAGCAGTACTTC.

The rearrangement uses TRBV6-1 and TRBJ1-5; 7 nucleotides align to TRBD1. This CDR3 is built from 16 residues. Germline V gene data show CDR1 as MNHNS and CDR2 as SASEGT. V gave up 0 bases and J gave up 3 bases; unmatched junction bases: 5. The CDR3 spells CASSEAPQGNNQPQHF. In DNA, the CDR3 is TGTGCCAGCAGTGAAGCGCCACAGGGGAACAATCAGCCCCAGCATTTT.

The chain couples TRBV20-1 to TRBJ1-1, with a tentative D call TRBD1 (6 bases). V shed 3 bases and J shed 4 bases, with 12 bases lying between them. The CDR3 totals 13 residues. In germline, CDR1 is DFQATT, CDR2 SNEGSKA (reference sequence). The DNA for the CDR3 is TGCAGTGCTAGTGGGGACAAAAGCACTGAAGCTTTCTTT. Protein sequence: CSASGDKSTEAFF.

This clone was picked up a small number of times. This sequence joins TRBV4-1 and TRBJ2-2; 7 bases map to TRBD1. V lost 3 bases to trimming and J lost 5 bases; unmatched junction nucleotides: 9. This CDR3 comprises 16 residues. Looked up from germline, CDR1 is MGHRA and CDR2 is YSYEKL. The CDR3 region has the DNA TGCGCCAGCAGCCAGCGACAGGGCTTCGATACCGGGGAGCTGTTTTTT. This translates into CASSQRQGFDTGELFF.

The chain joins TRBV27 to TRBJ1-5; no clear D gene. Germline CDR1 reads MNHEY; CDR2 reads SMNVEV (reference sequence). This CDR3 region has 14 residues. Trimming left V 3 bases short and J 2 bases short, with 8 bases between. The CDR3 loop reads CASSFSAGNQPQHF. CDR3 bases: TGTGCCAGCAGTTTCTCAGCGGGCAATCAGCCCCAGCATTTT.

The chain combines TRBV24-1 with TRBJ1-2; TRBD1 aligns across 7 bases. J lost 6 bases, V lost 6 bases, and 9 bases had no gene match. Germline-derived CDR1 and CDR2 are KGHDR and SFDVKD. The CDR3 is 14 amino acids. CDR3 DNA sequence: TGTGCCACCAGTCTTAGGGGGCGCGGGAATGGCTACACCTTC. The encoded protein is CATSLRGRGNGYTF.

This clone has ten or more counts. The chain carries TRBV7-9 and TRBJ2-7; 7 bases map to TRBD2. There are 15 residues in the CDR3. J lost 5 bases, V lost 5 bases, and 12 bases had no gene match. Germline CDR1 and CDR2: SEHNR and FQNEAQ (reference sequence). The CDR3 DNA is TGTGCCAGCAGCCCACCCGGGACTAAAAGCAACGAGCAGTACTTC. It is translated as CASSPPGTKSNEQYF.

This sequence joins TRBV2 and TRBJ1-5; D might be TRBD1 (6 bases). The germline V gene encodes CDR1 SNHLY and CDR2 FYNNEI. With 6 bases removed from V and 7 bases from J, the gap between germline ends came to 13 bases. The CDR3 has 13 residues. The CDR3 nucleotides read TGTGCCAGCAGGGCACAGGGTTCACAGCCCCAGCATTTT. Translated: CASRAQGSQPQHF.

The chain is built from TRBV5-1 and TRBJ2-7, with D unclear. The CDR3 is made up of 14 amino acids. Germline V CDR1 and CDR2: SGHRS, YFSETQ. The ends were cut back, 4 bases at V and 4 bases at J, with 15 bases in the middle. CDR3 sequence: CASSPGTLIYEQYF. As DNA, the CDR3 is TGCGCCAGCAGCCCAGGCACCTTGATATACGAGCAGTACTTC.

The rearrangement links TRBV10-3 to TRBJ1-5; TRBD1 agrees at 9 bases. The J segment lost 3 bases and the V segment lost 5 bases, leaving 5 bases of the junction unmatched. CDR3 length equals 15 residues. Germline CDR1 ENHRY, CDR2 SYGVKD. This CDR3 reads CAISLDRGDNQPQHF. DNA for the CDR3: TGTGCCATCAGTCTAGACAGGGGGGACAATCAGCCCCAGCATTTT.